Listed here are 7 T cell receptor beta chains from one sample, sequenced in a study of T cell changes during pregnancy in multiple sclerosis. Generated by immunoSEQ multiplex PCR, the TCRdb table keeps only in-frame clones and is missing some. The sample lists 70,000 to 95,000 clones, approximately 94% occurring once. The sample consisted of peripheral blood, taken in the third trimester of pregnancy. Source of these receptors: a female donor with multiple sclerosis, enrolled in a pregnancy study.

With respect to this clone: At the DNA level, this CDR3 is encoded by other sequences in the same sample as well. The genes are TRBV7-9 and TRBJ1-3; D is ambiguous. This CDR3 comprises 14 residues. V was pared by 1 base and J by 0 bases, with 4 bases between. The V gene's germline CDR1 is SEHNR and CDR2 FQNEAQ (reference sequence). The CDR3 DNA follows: TGTGCCAGCAGCTTAGGAGGCTCTGGAAACACCATATATTTT. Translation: CASSLGGSGNTIYF.

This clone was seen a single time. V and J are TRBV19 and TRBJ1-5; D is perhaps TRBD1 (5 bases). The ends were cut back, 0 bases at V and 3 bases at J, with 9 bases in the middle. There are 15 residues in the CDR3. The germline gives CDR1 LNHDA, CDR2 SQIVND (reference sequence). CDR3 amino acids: CASSIEAGFNQPQHF. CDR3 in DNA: TGTGCCAGTAGTATAGAGGCAGGGTTCAATCAGCCCCAGCATTTT. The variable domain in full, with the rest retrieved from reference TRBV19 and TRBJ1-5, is DGGITQSPKYLFRKEGQNVTLSCEQNLNHDAMYWYRQDPGQGLRLIYYSQIVNDFQKGDIAEGYSVSREKKESFPLTVTSAQKNPTAFYLCASSIEAGFNQPQHFGDGTRLSIL.

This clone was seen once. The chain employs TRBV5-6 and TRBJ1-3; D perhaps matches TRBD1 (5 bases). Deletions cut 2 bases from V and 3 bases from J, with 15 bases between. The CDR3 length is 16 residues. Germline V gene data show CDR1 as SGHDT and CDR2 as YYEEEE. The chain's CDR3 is CASSLGGAAFGNTIYF. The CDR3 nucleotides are TGTGCCAGCAGCTTAGGTGGGGCTGCATTTGGAAACACCATATATTTT.

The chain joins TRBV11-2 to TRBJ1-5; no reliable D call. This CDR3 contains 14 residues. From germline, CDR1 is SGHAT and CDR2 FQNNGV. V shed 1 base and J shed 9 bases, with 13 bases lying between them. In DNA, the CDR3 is TGTGCCAGCAGCTTAGCGGTGGCGGATGGGCCCCAGCATTTT. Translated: CASSLAVADGPQHF. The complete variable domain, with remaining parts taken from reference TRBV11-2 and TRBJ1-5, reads EAGVAQSPRYKIIEKRQSVAFWCNPISGHATLYWYQQILGQGPKLLIQFQNNGVVDDSQLPKDRFSAERLKGVDSTLKIQPAKLEDSAVYLCASSLAVADGPQHFGDGTRLSIL.

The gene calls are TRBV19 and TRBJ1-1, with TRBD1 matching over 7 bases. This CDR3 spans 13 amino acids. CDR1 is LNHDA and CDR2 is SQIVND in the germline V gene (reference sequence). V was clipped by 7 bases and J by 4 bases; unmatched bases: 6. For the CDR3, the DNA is TGTGCCAGTACGCTAACAGGGGCCACTGAAGCTTTCTTT. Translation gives CASTLTGATEAFF.

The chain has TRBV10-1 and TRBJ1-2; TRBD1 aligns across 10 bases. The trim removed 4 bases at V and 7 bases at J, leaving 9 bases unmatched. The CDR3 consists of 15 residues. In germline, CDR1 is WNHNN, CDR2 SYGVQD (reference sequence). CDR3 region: CASSGTTGGGFGYTF. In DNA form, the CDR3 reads TGCGCCAGCAGTGGAACGACAGGGGGCGGATTTGGCTACACCTTC.

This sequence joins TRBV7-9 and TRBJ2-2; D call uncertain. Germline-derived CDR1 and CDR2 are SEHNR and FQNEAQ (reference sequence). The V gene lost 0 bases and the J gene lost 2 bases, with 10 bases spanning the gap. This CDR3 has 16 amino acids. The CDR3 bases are TGTGCCAGCAGCTTAGCGCTTGGCGGAAACACCGGGGAGCTGTTTTTT. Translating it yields CASSLALGGNTGELFF.